This record concerns one T cell receptor (beta chain) sequence. The junction had 8 bases not matched to a gene; V was cut back by 4 bases and J by 4 bases. The CDR3 totals 16 residues. CDR1 and CDR2 (germline): SGHRS, YFSETQ. The record originates from a study of T cells in Graves' hyperthyroidism and ophthalmopathy. For Graves' hyperthyroidism to be stable, ophthalmopathy could not progress within 18 months. Hyperthyroidism patients were newly diagnosed, had disease duration under 2 months, and were aged 18 to 65 years. Out of approximately 10 ml of fresh peripheral blood came the PBMCs. Regions amplified from RNA transcripts were the TCR beta CDR3 regions. When the TCR CDR3 underwent first-round RT-PCR, the HTBI primer set was used. TCRdb reanalysed the multiplex PCR reads using MiXCR and keeps one entry per CDR3 protein. The table records approximately 400,000 distinct CDR3 sequences, more than 20% of them present only once.

The V gene is TRBV5-1, the J gene TRBJ2-7; 13 bases are shared with TRBD2. This clonotype was sampled from a man between 45 and 60 years old with Graves' hyperthyroidism. The sequenced sample was blood. CDR3 DNA: TGCGCCAGCAGCCCGGGACTAGCGGGATTACTATACGAGCAGTACTTC. Translation: CASSPGLAGLLYEQYF. The full variable domain, its missing parts supplied by reference TRBV5-1 and TRBJ2-7, is KAGVTQTPRYLIKTRGQQVTLSCSPISGHRSVSWYQQTPGQGLQFLFEYFSETQRNKGNFPGRFSGRQFSNSRSEMNVSTLELGDSALYLCASSPGLAGLLYEQYFGPGTRLTVT.